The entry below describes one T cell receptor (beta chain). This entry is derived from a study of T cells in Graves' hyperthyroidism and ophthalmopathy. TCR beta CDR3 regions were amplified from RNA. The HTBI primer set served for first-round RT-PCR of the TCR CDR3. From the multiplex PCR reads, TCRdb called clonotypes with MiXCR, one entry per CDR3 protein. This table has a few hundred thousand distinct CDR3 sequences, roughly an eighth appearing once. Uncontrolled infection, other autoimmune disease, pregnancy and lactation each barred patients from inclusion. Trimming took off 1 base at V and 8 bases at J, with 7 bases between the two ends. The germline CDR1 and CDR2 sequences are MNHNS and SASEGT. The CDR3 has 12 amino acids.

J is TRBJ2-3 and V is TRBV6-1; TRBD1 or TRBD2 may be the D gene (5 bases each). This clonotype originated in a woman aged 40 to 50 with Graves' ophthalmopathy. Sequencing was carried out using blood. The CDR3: CASSEVGGTQYF. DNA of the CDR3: TGTGCCAGCAGTGAAGTTGGGGGTACGCAGTATTTT.